The clone carrying this TCR beta chain showed up many times. Antigen unknown. The data are from a study of T-cell reconstitution after alpha-beta-depleted transplantation in children. General observations from the study: Expanded clones from the graft, numbering several hundred, reportedly supplied alpha-beta T cells about two months after transplant. Diversity and T-cell counts at one year after transplant derived mostly from new T cells. Where some patients showed high TCRbeta diversity at day 60, it came from recipient T cells and thymic progenitors that had survived.

This CDR3 has 18 residues. Trimming shortened V by 8 bases and J by 1 base, and 26 bases separated the two germline ends. The library targeted TCRbeta and was prepared with unique molecular identifiers. TCRdb called the PCR reads again in MiXCR, with one record for every CDR3 protein. The sample carries a few hundred thousand distinct CDR3 sequences, approximately 10% recorded once. Source: PBMCs, taken before TCRalphabeta/CD19-depleted stem cell transplant. This sequence was found in a child under two years old with acute myeloid leukemia, due to receive a stem cell transplant. The chain carries TRBV12-3 or TRBV12-4 and TRBJ1-2, with D perhaps matching TRBD1 (5 bases). This CDR3 reads CASFQGAGGRQFNYGYTF. The CDR3 nucleotides read TGTGCCAGCTTCCAAGGGGCGGGGGGACGACAATTTAACTATGGCTACACCTTC.